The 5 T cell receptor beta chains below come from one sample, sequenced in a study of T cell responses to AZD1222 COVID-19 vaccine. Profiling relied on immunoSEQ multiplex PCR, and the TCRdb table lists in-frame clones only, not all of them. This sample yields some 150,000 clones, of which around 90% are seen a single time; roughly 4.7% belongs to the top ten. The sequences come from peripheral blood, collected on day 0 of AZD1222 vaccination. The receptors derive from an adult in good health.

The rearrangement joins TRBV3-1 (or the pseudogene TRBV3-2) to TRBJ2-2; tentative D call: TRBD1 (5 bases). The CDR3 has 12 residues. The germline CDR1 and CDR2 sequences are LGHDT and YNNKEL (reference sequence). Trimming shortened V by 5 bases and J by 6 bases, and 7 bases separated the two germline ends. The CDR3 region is CASSLQAGELFF. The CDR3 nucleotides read TGTGCCAGCAGCTTACAGGCCGGGGAGCTGTTTTTT.

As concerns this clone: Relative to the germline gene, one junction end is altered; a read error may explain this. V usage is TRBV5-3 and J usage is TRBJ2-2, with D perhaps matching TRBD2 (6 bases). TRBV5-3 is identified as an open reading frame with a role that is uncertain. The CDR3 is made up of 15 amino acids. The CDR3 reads CARSLVSGRTGELFF. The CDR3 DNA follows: TGTGCCAGAAGTTTGGTCAGCGGGCGTACCGGGGAGCTGTTTTTT.

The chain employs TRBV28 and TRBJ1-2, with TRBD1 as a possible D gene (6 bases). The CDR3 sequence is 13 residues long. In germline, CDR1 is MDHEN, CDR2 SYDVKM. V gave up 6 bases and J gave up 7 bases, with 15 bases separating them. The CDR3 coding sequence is TGTGCCAGCAGATCCCCAGGGGAGGGTGGCTACACCTTC. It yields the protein CASRSPGEGGYTF.

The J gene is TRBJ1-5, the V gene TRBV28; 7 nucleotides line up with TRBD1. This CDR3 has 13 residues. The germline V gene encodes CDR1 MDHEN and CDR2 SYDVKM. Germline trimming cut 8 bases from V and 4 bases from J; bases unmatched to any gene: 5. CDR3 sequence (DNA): TGTGCCAGCCGGGAGGGACAGAATCAGCCCCAGCATTTT. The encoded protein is CASREGQNQPQHF.

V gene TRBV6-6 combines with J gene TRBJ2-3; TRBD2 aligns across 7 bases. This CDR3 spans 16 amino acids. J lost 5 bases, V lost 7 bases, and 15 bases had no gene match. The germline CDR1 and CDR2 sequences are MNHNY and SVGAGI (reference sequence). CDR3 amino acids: CASTPRAGLNGDTQYF. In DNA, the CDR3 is TGTGCCAGCACCCCCCGAGCGGGACTGAATGGAGATACGCAGTATTTT.